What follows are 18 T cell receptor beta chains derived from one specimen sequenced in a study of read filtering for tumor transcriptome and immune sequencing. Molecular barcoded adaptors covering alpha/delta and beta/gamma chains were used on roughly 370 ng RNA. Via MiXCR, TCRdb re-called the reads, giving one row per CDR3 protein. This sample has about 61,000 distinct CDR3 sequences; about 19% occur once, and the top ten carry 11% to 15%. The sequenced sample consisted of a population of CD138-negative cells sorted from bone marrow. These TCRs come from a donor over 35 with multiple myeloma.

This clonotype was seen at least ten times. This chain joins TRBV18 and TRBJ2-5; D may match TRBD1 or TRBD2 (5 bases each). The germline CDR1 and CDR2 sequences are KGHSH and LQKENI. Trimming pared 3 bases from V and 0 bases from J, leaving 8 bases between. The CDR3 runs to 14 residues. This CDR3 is CASSPGRNQETQYF. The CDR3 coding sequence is TGTGCCAGCTCACCGGGACGGAACCAAGAGACCCAGTACTTC.

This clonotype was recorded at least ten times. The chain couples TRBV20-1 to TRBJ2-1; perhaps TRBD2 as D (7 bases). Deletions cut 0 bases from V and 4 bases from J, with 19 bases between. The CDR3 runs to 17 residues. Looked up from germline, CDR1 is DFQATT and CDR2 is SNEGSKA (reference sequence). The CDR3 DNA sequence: TGCAGTGCTAGAGATCCCATTCGAGGGAGGGGGTACAATGAGCAGTTCTTC. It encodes CSARDPIRGRGYNEQFF.

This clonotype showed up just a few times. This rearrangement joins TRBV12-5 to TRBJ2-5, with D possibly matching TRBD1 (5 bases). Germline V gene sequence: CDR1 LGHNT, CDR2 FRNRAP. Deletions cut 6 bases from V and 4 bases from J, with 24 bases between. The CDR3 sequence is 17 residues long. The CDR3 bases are TGTGCTAGTGGATCCTCCTCCGTCAGGGTGATGGGAGAGACCCAGTACTTC. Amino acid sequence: CASGSSSVRVMGETQYF.

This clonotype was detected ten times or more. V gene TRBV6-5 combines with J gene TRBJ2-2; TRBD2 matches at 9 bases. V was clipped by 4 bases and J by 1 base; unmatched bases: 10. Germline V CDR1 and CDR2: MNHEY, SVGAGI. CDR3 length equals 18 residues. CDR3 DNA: TGTGCCAGCAGTTCCCATGTACTAGCGGGCGAGAACACCGGGGAGCTGTTTTTT. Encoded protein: CASSSHVLAGENTGELFF.

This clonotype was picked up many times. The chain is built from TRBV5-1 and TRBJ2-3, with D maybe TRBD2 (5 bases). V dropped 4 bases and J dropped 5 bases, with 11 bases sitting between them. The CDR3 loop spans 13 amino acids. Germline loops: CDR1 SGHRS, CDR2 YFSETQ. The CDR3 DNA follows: TGCGCCAGCAGCCCGGAGGTAGGAGATACGCAGTATTTT. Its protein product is CASSPEVGDTQYF.

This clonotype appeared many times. Written as DNA, the CDR3 is TGTGCCAGTAGTATGAGGGAATCGTGGAATCAGCCCCAGCATTTT. Translation: CASSMRESWNQPQHF. The chain links TRBV19 to TRBJ1-5; D uncertain. Germline-derived CDR1 and CDR2 are LNHDA and SQIVND (reference sequence). V lost 3 bases to trimming and J lost 4 bases, with 13 bases between them. The CDR3 has 15 residues.

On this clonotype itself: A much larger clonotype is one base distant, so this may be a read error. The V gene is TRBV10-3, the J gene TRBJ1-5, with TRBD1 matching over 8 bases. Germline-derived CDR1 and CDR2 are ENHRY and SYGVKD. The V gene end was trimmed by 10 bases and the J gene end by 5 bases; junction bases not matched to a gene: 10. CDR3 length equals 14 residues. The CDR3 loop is CATSQGASDQPQHF. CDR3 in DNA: TGTGCCACCAGCCAGGGGGCAAGCGATCAGCCCCAGCATTTT.

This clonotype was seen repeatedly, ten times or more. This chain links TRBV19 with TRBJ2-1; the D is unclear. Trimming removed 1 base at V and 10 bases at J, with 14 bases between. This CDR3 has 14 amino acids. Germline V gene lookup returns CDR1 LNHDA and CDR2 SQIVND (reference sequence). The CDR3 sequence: CASSIVEAASEQFF. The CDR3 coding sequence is TGTGCCAGTAGTATAGTAGAAGCTGCCAGCGAGCAGTTCTTC.

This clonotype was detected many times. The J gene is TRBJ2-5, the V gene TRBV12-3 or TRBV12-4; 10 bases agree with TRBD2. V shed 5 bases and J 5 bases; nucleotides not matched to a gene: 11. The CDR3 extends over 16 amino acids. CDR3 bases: TGTGCCAGCAGTAACTCGCTAGCGGGAGAGGGGGAGACCCAGTACTTC. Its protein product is CASSNSLAGEGETQYF.

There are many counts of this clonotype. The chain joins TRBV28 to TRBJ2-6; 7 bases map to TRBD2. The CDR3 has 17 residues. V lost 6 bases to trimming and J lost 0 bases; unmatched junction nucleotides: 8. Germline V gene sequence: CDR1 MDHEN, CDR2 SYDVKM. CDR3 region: CASSGLVSVSGANVLTF. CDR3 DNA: TGTGCCAGCAGCGGACTAGTTTCTGTCTCTGGGGCCAACGTCCTGACTTTC.

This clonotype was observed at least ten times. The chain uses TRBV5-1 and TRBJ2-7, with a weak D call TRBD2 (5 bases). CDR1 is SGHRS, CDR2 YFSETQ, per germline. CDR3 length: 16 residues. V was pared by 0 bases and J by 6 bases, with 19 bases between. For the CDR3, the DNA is TGCGCCAGCAGCTTGGGAGGGCTAGCCGCGGCACCCGAGCAGTACTTC. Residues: CASSLGGLAAAPEQYF. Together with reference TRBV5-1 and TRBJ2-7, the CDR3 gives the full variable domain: KAGVTQTPRYLIKTRGQQVTLSCSPISGHRSVSWYQQTPGQGLQFLFEYFSETQRNKGNFPGRFSGRQFSNSRSEMNVSTLELGDSALYLCASSLGGLAAAPEQYFGPGTRLTVT.

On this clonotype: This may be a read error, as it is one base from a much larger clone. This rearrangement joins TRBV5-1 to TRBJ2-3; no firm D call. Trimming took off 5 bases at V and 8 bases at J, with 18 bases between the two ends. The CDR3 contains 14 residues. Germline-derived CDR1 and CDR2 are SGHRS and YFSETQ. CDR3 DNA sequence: TGCGCCAGCAGGATTCATGGGCTTGCAGCTACGCAGTATTTT. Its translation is CASRIHGLAATQYF.

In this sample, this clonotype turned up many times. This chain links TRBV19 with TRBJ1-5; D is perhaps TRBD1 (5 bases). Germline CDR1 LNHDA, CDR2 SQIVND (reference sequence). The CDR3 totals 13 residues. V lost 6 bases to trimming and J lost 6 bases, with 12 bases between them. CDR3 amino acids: CASRGGGAQPQHF. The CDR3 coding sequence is TGTGCCAGTAGGGGGGGAGGGGCTCAGCCCCAGCATTTT.

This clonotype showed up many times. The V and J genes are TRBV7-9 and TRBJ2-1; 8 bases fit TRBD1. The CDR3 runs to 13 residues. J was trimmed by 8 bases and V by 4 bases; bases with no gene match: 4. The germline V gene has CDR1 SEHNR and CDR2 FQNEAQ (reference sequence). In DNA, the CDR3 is TGTGCCAGCAGCTACGGACAGGGCGATGAGCAGTTCTTC. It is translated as CASSYGQGDEQFF.

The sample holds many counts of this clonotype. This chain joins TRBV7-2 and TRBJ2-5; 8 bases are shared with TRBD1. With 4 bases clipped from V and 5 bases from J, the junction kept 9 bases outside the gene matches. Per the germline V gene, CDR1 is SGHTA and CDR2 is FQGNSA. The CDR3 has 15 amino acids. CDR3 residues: CASSSQGGQKETQYF. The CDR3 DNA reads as TGTGCCAGCAGCTCACAGGGGGGCCAGAAGGAGACCCAGTACTTC.

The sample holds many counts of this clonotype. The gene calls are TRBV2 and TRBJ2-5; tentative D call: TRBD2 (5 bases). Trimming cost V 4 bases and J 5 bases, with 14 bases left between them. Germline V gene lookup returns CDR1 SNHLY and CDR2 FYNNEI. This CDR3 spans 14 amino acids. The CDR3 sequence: CASSVSAGGETQYF. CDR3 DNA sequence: TGTGCCAGCAGTGTTTCGGCAGGAGGTGAGACCCAGTACTTC. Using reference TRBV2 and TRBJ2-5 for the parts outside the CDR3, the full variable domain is EPEVTQTPSHQVTQMGQEVILRCVPISNHLYFYWYRQILGQKVEFLVSFYNNEISEKSEIFDDQFSVERPDGSNFTLKIRSTKLEDSAMYFCASSVSAGGETQYFGPGTRLLVL.

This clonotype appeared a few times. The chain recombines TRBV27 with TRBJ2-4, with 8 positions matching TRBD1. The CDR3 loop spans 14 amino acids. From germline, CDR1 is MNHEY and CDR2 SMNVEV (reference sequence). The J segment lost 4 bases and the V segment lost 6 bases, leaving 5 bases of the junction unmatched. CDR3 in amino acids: CASSPDRGKNIQYF. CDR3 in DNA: TGTGCCAGCAGCCCAGACAGGGGTAAAAACATTCAGTACTTC.

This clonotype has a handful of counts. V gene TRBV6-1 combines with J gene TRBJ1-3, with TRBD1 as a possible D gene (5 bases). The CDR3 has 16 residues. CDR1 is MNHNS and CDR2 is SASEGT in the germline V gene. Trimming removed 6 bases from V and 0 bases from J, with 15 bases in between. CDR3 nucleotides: TGTGCCAGCAGAACCGGGACGGCGAGCTCTGGAAACACCATATATTTT. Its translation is CASRTGTASSGNTIYF.